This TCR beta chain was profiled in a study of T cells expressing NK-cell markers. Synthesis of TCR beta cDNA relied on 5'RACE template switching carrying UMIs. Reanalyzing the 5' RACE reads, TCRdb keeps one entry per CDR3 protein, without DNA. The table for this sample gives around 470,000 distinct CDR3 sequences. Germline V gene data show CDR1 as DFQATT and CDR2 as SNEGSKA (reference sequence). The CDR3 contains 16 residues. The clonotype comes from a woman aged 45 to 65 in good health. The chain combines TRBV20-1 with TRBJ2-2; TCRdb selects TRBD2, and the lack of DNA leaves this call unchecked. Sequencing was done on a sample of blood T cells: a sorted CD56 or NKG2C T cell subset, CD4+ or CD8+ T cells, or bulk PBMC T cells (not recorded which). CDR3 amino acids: CSARVRAGGPHGELFF.